A single sample is the source of the 32 T cell receptor beta chains below, sequenced in a study of OX40 agonist ivuxolimab in advanced cancers. The data were produced by immunoSEQ multiplex PCR, yet TCRdb's version contains in-frame clones alone and is incomplete. Among about 22,000 clones listed, around 79% were seen once. Material: CD4+ or CD8+ T cells sorted from blood, obtained in a trial of the OX40 agonist ivuxolimab. The source is an adult with an advanced solid tumor such as melanoma, head and neck, liver or kidney cancer.

This clone came up a few times. This chain links TRBV5-4 with TRBJ1-3; D gene uncertain. The CDR3 has 14 residues. The germline CDR1 and CDR2 sequences are SGHNT and YYREEE (reference sequence). Trimming removed 3 bases at V and 2 bases at J, with 9 bases between. For the CDR3, the DNA is TGTGCCAGCAGCTACATTGGAGCTGGAAACACCATATATTTT. Amino acids: CASSYIGAGNTIYF.

The gene calls are TRBV20-1 and TRBJ2-1; D gene unclear. The CDR3 loop spans 11 amino acids. Germline values: CDR1 DFQATT, CDR2 SNEGSKA (reference sequence). Between the trimmed V and J ends, which lost 0 bases and 12 bases, there was a span of 9 bases. CDR3 loop: CSARDRPGQFF. The CDR3 DNA sequence: TGCAGTGCTAGAGATCGCCCCGGGCAGTTCTTC.

This sequence joins TRBV7-6 and TRBJ1-1; possibly TRBD1 for D (6 bases). V was trimmed by 1 base and J by 3 bases, leaving 15 bases between them. The CDR3 is made up of 16 amino acids. The germline CDR1 and CDR2 sequences are SGHVS and FNYEAQ. The CDR3 DNA reads as TGTGCCAGCAGCTTAGGCCACAACAGGGTGCACACTGAAGCTTTCTTT. Its protein product is CASSLGHNRVHTEAFF.

This chain joins TRBV10-1 and TRBJ1-6; D not resolved. Trimming shortened V by 2 bases and J by 10 bases, and 6 bases separated the two germline ends. CDR1 and CDR2 from the germline V gene are WNHNN and SYGVQD (reference sequence). The CDR3 consists of 12 residues. The DNA for the CDR3 is TGCGCCAGCAGTGAGGGTCACTCACCCCTCCACTTT. This encodes CASSEGHSPLHF.

This clone appeared a single time. The chain recombines TRBV7-9 with TRBJ2-1, with D possibly TRBD2 on 5 matching bases. V was shortened by 3 bases and J by 8 bases, with 11 bases between the two germline ends. The germline gives CDR1 SEHNR, CDR2 FQNEAQ (reference sequence). The CDR3 sequence is 13 residues long. CDR3 DNA sequence: TGTGCCAGCAGCTTCACTAGGATCGATGAGCAGTTCTTC. It is translated as CASSFTRIDEQFF.

The J gene is TRBJ1-4, the V gene TRBV30, with D unresolved. Germline lookup yields CDR1 GTSNPN and CDR2 SVGIG (reference sequence). The V and J ends lost 5 bases and 10 bases respectively, with 14 bases between them. The CDR3 runs to 12 residues. This CDR3 reads CAWGRSAGKLFF. CDR3 sequence (DNA): TGTGCCTGGGGACGGTCGGCCGGAAAACTGTTTTTT. Full variable domain (missing parts from reference TRBV30 and TRBJ1-4): SQTIHQWPATLVQPVGSPLSLECTVEGTSNPNLYWYRQAAGRGLQLLFYSVGIGQISSEVPQNLSASRPQDRQFILSSKKLLLSDSGFYLCAWGRSAGKLFFGSGTQLSVL.

J is TRBJ1-4 and V is TRBV7-9; a possible D gene is TRBD1 (5 bases). Trimming removed 5 bases from V and 6 bases from J, with 16 bases in between. Per germline, CDR1 SEHNR and CDR2 FQNEAQ (reference sequence). This CDR3 contains 15 residues. CDR3 DNA sequence: TGTGCCAGCAGCCCAAAAGGGGCTGAGGATGAAAAACTGTTTTTT. Protein sequence: CASSPKGAEDEKLFF.

The chain is built from TRBV5-6 and TRBJ1-5, with D possibly being TRBD1 (5 bases). From germline, CDR1 is SGHDT and CDR2 YYEEEE. This CDR3 spans 15 amino acids. Trimming pared 4 bases from V and 1 base from J, leaving 12 bases between. CDR3 DNA: TGTGCCAGCAGCACTACAGGTCTAAGCAATCAGCCCCAGCATTTT. Translation gives CASSTTGLSNQPQHF.

The chain joins TRBV25-1 to TRBJ1-2, with 7 bases lining up with TRBD1. After removal of 4 bases from V and 4 bases from J, the junction contained 6 bases not matched to a gene. CDR1 is MGHDK, CDR2 SYGVNS, per germline. The CDR3 covers 14 residues. The CDR3 loop reads CASSGGDRIYGYTF. The CDR3 region has the DNA TGTGCCAGCAGTGGGGGGGACAGAATCTATGGCTACACCTTC.

This clone rates as medium-sized. The chain carries TRBV19 and TRBJ2-3; 15 bases are shared with TRBD2. Germline V gene lookup returns CDR1 LNHDA and CDR2 SQIVND (reference sequence). There are 18 residues in the CDR3. Trimming at V came to 3 bases and at J to 0 bases, leaving 4 bases not matched to a gene. CDR3 coding DNA: TGTGCCAGTAGTATCGGACTAGCGGGGGGGCCTAGCACAGATACGCAGTATTTT. Translation: CASSIGLAGGPSTDTQYF.

The chain uses TRBV5-1 and TRBJ1-6, with D perhaps TRBD1 (5 bases). Trimming removed 6 bases from V and 12 bases from J, with 19 bases in between. The CDR3 length is 14 residues. CDR1 is SGHRS, CDR2 YFSETQ, per germline. CDR3: CASTPIERGRPLHF. As DNA, the CDR3 is TGCGCCAGCACCCCCATTGAGAGGGGCCGACCCCTCCACTTT. The entire variable domain, with the rest obtained from reference TRBV5-1 and TRBJ1-6, is as follows: KAGVTQTPRYLIKTRGQQVTLSCSPISGHRSVSWYQQTPGQGLQFLFEYFSETQRNKGNFPGRFSGRQFSNSRSEMNVSTLELGDSALYLCASTPIERGRPLHFGNGTRLTVT.

V gene TRBV29-1 combines with J gene TRBJ1-1; TRBD1 matches 8 bases. The CDR3 totals 12 residues. V lost 5 bases to trimming and J lost 7 bases; unmatched junction nucleotides: 6. Germline-derived CDR1 and CDR2 are SQVTM and ANQGSEA. The CDR3 is CSVRGTGLEAFF. In nucleotides, the CDR3 is TGCAGCGTTCGGGGGACAGGACTTGAAGCTTTCTTT.

The chain joins TRBV5-6 to TRBJ1-1; D gene ambiguous. Per the germline V gene, CDR1 is SGHDT and CDR2 is YYEEEE. This CDR3 has 14 amino acids. Trimming left V 4 bases short and J 3 bases short, with 13 bases between. The CDR3 DNA is TGTGCCAGCAGCCTACTCCAAGCGGACACTGAAGCTTTCTTT. Protein product: CASSLLQADTEAFF.

This rearrangement joins TRBV18 to TRBJ1-2; D ambiguous. The ends were cut back, 2 bases at V and 1 base at J, with 8 bases in the middle. From germline, CDR1 is KGHSH and CDR2 LQKENI. The CDR3 has 14 residues. In DNA form, the CDR3 reads TGTGCCAGCTCACCAGGACCGATTAACTATGGCTACACCTTC. This sequence encodes CASSPGPINYGYTF.

The chain has TRBV4-1 and TRBJ1-2, with 7 nucleotides matching TRBD1. This CDR3 spans 16 amino acids. CDR1 and CDR2 (germline): MGHRA, YSYEKL. The junction had 9 bases not matched to a gene; V was cut back by 1 base and J by 4 bases. The CDR3 loop is CASSQARDSSIYGYTF. DNA of the CDR3: TGCGCCAGCAGCCAAGCTAGGGACAGCAGTATCTATGGCTACACCTTC.

This clone turned up a few times. This chain connects TRBV7-6 to TRBJ2-1; 11 bases agree with TRBD2. The ends lost 6 bases at V and 7 bases at J; junction bases unmatched: 11. The CDR3 totals 16 residues. Germline CDR1 and CDR2: SGHVS and FNYEAQ. The CDR3 region has the DNA TGTGCCAGCAGTTCCGCTAGCGGGGGGCCAAGTAATGAGCAGTTCTTC. It encodes CASSSASGGPSNEQFF.

The rearrangement uses TRBV7-9 and TRBJ2-4; D gene ambiguous. Germline assignment: CDR1 SEHNR and CDR2 FQNEAQ (reference sequence). Trimming removed 5 bases at V and 0 bases at J, with 20 bases between. This CDR3 comprises 18 residues. CDR3 loop: CASSIGSRVTQAKNIQYF. DNA for the CDR3: TGTGCCAGCAGCATTGGATCTAGGGTGACCCAAGCCAAAAACATTCAGTACTTC.

V gene TRBV6-5 combines with J gene TRBJ1-1; possible D gene TRBD1, 5 bases. The CDR3 loop spans 12 amino acids. Trimming stripped 5 bases from V and 7 bases from J, with 11 bases between. From germline, CDR1 is MNHEY and CDR2 SVGAGI. Here the CDR3 reads CASSTSGLEAFF. The CDR3 DNA sequence: TGTGCCAGCAGTACCTCAGGGCTTGAAGCTTTCTTT.

The V gene is TRBV7-9, the J gene TRBJ2-2; 8 positions agree with TRBD1. The germline CDR1 and CDR2 sequences are SEHNR and FQNEAQ (reference sequence). The V gene end was trimmed by 8 bases and the J gene end by 6 bases; junction bases not matched to a gene: 11. There are 15 residues in the CDR3. The CDR3 DNA is TGTGCCAGCGGAAGACAGGGGAGAAGCCCCGGGGAGCTGTTTTTT. It yields the protein CASGRQGRSPGELFF. Based on the CDR3 plus reference TRBV7-9 and TRBJ2-2, the full variable domain is DTGVSQNPRHKITKRGQNVTFRCDPISEHNRLYWYRQTLGQGPEFLTYFQNEAQLEKSRLLSDRFSAERPKGSFSTLEIQRTEQGDSAMYLCASGRQGRSPGELFFGEGSRLTVL.

The gene calls are TRBV4-2 and TRBJ1-2; no definite D call. Deletions cut 1 base from V and 8 bases from J, with 8 bases between. The length of the CDR3 is 12 residues. CDR1 and CDR2 (germline): LGHNA, YNFKEQ. The CDR3 here is CASSQGAKGYTF. The CDR3 DNA reads as TGTGCCAGCAGCCAAGGGGCCAAGGGCTACACCTTC.

In this sample, this clone turned up once. J is TRBJ1-2 and V is TRBV10-3; no reliable D call. CDR1 and CDR2 (germline): ENHRY, SYGVKD. V shed 3 bases and J shed 5 bases, with 16 bases lying between them. The CDR3 contains 15 residues. The CDR3 nucleotides are TGTGCCATCAGTGACGAGGACCTAGGTGTTTATGGCTACACCTTC. Translated: CAISDEDLGVYGYTF.

In DNA form, the CDR3 reads TGTGCCAGTTGTGGGGCAGGGTCGATGAACACTGAAGCTTTCTTT. Translating it yields CASCGAGSMNTEAFF. The J gene is TRBJ1-1, the V gene TRBV19; maybe TRBD1 (5 bases). Trimming took off 8 bases at V and 0 bases at J, with 16 bases between the two ends. There are 15 residues in the CDR3. The germline CDR1 and CDR2 sequences are LNHDA and SQIVND (reference sequence).

This clone has more than one count but fewer than ten. J is TRBJ2-7 and V is TRBV12-5; no clear D gene. The CDR3 has 12 amino acids. The V and J ends lost 1 base and 4 bases respectively, with 5 bases between them. CDR1 LGHNT and CDR2 FRNRAP come from the germline V gene. CDR3 sequence: CASGLDVYEQYF. In nucleotides, the CDR3 is TGTGCTAGTGGTTTGGACGTTTACGAGCAGTACTTC.

The chain recombines TRBV5-5 with TRBJ2-7; D unresolved. Germline CDR1 and CDR2: SGHKS and YYEKEE (reference sequence). The CDR3 spans 13 residues. V was trimmed by 2 bases and J by 7 bases, leaving 13 bases between them. CDR3 residues: CASSFARTWEQYF. The CDR3 coding sequence is TGTGCCAGCAGCTTTGCACGGACGTGGGAGCAGTACTTC.

V usage is TRBV4-1 and J usage is TRBJ2-7; 9 bases align to TRBD1. The germline V gene has CDR1 MGHRA and CDR2 YSYEKL. J lost 6 bases, V lost 5 bases, and 11 bases had no gene match. The CDR3 has 15 residues. The CDR3 sequence is CASSSRDRENGEQYF. CDR3 DNA sequence: TGCGCCAGCAGCTCCAGGGACAGGGAAAATGGCGAGCAGTACTTC.

V usage is TRBV30 and J usage is TRBJ2-7; D may match TRBD1 or TRBD2 (5 bases each). Germline CDR1 GTSNPN, CDR2 SVGIG (reference sequence). V shed 0 bases and J shed 0 bases, with 15 bases lying between them. The CDR3 is made up of 16 amino acids. This CDR3 reads CAWSVLGPRSSYEQYF. In DNA form, the CDR3 reads TGTGCCTGGAGTGTATTGGGACCACGGAGCTCCTACGAGCAGTACTTC.

V gene TRBV28 combines with J gene TRBJ1-5; 7 bases line up with TRBD1. Germline-derived CDR1 and CDR2 are MDHEN and SYDVKM. Trimming at V came to 4 bases and at J to 9 bases, leaving 6 bases not matched to a gene. This CDR3 has 13 amino acids. The CDR3 is CASSYNRGWPQHF. As DNA, the CDR3 is TGTGCCAGCAGTTACAACAGGGGATGGCCCCAGCATTTT.

The CDR3 region is CASSPTWTGLRGQPQHF. CDR3 bases: TGCGCCAGCAGCCCAACGTGGACAGGGTTGCGCGGTCAGCCCCAGCATTTT. The V call is TRBV4-1, the J call TRBJ1-5; 8 bases fit TRBD1. Looked up from germline, CDR1 is MGHRA and CDR2 is YSYEKL. The CDR3 contains 17 residues. Trimming at V came to 4 bases and at J to 6 bases, leaving 14 bases not matched to a gene.

This rearrangement joins TRBV27 to TRBJ1-1, with no clear D. CDR1 MNHEY and CDR2 SMNVEV come from the germline V gene (reference sequence). The V and J ends lost 7 bases and 0 bases respectively, with 12 bases between them. The CDR3 consists of 14 residues. CDR3 residues: CASNFRTMNTEAFF. Here the CDR3 DNA reads TGTGCCAGCAACTTCCGTACAATGAACACTGAAGCTTTCTTT.

The chain has TRBV11-2 and TRBJ2-7, with D possibly being TRBD1 (5 bases). CDR3 length: 16 residues. The V end lost 0 bases, the J end lost 5 bases, and 17 bases lay between the germline ends. CDR1 SGHAT and CDR2 FQNNGV come from the germline V gene. The CDR3 loop reads CASSLDRAGLVHEQYF. The CDR3 DNA is TGTGCCAGCAGCTTAGATAGGGCAGGGTTGGTCCACGAGCAGTACTTC.

The chain carries TRBV5-4 and TRBJ1-5, with D perhaps TRBD1 (5 bases). Germline V lookup: CDR1 SGHNT, CDR2 YYREEE (reference sequence). This CDR3 spans 13 amino acids. The germline V and J ends were trimmed by 4 bases and 4 bases, with 9 bases remaining between them. CDR3 sequence (DNA): TGTGCCAGCAGCGTGACAGTGAATCAGCCCCAGCATTTT. It yields the protein CASSVTVNQPQHF.

The chain has TRBV7-2 and TRBJ2-1; D is undetermined. Between the trimmed V and J ends, which lost 0 bases and 7 bases, there was a span of 13 bases. The CDR3 contains 15 residues. Germline values: CDR1 SGHTA, CDR2 FQGNSA. The CDR3 here is CASSLASGRRNEQFF. The CDR3 nucleotides read TGTGCCAGCAGCTTAGCTAGTGGGCGGCGAAATGAGCAGTTCTTC.